The 8 T cell receptor beta chains listed next were all sequenced from one sample in a study of siplizumab effects on memory and regulatory T cells. Data came from immunoSEQ multiplex PCR; TCRdb stores just in-frame clones and leaves some out. This sample has about 7,800 clones, with approximately 35% found just once. The mixed lymphocyte reaction cells were grown together in coculture at 37°C for more than five days. Their antigens remain unidentified. The sample taken for sequencing was CFSE-low (dividing) CD8+ T cells sorted from an allogeneic mixed lymphocyte reaction. These receptors were taken from a human donor in good health; the cells came from an allogeneic mixed lymphocyte reaction.

This clone was counted a single time. The gene calls are TRBV30 and TRBJ2-1; 7 nucleotides line up with TRBD2. Germline V gives CDR1 GTSNPN, CDR2 SVGIG (reference sequence). The CDR3 is made up of 13 amino acids. V was clipped by 2 bases and J by 5 bases; unmatched bases: 3. CDR3 nucleotides: TGTGCCTGGAGTCCGGGACTAAACAATGAGCAGTTCTTC. Its translation is CAWSPGLNNEQFF.

The chain combines TRBV7-3 with TRBJ2-2; no firm D call. The CDR3 has 16 amino acids. V was cut by 2 bases and J by 4 bases, with 14 bases left in between. Per the germline V gene, CDR1 is SGHTA and CDR2 is FQGTGA. CDR3 DNA: TGTGCCAGCAGCTTATCGCTAATTGAGAGCACCGGGGAGCTGTTTTTT. This sequence encodes CASSLSLIESTGELFF.

V is TRBV4-3 and J is TRBJ1-3; TRBD1 aligns across 8 bases. The germline V gene has CDR1 LGHNA and CDR2 YSLEER. Trimming removed 2 bases from V and 0 bases from J; junction bases left unmatched: 3. The CDR3 runs 16 residues. As DNA, the CDR3 is TGCGCCAGCAGCCAATTAACAGGGGGCTCTGGAAACACCATATATTTT. It translates to CASSQLTGGSGNTIYF.

In its sample, this clone is medium-sized. The V call is TRBV2, the J call TRBJ2-2, with 13 bases that match TRBD2. The V segment lost 2 bases and the J segment 6 bases; nucleotides outside the gene matches: 9. CDR3 length: 18 residues. Germline values: CDR1 SNHLY, CDR2 FYNNEI. The CDR3 sequence is CASSEQAPGLAGSGELFF. The CDR3 DNA reads TGTGCCAGCAGTGAACAAGCCCCGGGACTAGCGGGATCCGGGGAGCTGTTTTTT.

This clone has more than one count but fewer than ten. The chain is built from TRBV18 and TRBJ2-7; no clear D. The CDR3 totals 15 residues. In germline, CDR1 is KGHSH, CDR2 LQKENI. V shed 4 bases and J shed 4 bases, with 17 bases lying between them. The CDR3 sequence: CASSQGPTGTYEQYF. The CDR3 DNA reads as TGTGCCAGCTCACAAGGACCGACTGGAACTTACGAGCAGTACTTC.

Within the sample, this clone is medium-sized (0.01 to 0.1%). The chain employs TRBV5-8 and TRBJ2-1; D is undetermined. Trimming cost V 0 bases and J 0 bases, with 7 bases left between them. Germline V gene lookup returns CDR1 SGHTS and CDR2 YDEGEE. This CDR3 comprises 15 residues. The CDR3 DNA sequence: TGTGCCAGCAGCTTGGGGGCTAGCTCCTACAATGAGCAGTTCTTC. Encoded protein: CASSLGASSYNEQFF.

Within the sample, this clone is medium-sized. This chain connects TRBV7-8 to TRBJ2-1, with 11 bases identical to TRBD2. CDR1 is SGHVS, CDR2 FQNEAQ, per germline. The CDR3 consists of 16 residues. J gave up 3 bases and V 5 bases, and 6 bases lay outside the gene matches. The CDR3 here is CASSILSGGGYNEQFF. The CDR3 DNA follows: TGTGCCAGCAGCATACTTAGCGGGGGGGGCTACAATGAGCAGTTCTTC.

This clone has a handful of counts. The chain couples TRBV5-1 to TRBJ2-7, with D hard to call. V lost 7 bases to trimming and J lost 3 bases, with 8 bases between them. This CDR3 is 11 amino acids long. Germline CDR1 is SGHRS and CDR2 is YFSETQ. The CDR3 spells CASHHGYEQYF. The CDR3 nucleotides are TGCGCCAGCCACCACGGCTACGAGCAGTACTTC.